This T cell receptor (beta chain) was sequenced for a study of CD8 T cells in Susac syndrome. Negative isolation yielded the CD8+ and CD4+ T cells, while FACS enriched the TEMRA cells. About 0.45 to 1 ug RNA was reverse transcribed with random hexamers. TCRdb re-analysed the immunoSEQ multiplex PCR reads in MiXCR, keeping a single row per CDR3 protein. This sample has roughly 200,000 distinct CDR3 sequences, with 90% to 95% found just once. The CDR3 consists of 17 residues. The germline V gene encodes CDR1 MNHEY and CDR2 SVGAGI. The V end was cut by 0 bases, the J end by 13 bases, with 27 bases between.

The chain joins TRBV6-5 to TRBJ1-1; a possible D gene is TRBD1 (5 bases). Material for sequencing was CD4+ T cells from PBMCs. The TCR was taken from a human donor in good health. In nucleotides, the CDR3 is TGTGCCAGCAGTTACTCGACATCCGGGATCTCGGGGGAGTCTTTTTTCTTT. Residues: CASSYSTSGISGESFFF.